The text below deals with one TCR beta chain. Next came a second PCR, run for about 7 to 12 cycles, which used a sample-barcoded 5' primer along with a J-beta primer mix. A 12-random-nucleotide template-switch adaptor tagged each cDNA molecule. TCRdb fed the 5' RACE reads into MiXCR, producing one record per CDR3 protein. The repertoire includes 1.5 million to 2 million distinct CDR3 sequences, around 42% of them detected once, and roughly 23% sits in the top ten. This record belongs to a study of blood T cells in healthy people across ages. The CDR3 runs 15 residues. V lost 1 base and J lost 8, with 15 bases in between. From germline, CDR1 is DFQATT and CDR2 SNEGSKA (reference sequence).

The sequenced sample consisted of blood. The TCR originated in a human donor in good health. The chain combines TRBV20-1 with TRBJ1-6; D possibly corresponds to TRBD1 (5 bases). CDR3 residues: CSARGPGPLDSPLHF. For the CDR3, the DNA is TGCAGTGCTAGAGGGCCAGGGCCTCTAGATTCACCCCTCCACTTT.